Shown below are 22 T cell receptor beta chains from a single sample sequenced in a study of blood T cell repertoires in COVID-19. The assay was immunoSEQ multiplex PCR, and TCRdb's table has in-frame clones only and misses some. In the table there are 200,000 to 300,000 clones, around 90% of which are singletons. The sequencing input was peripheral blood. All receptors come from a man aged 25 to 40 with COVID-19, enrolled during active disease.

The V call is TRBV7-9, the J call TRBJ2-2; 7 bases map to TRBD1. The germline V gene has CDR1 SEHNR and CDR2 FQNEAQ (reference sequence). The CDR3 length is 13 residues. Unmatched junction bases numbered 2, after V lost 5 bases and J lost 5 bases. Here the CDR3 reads CASSQQGTGELFF. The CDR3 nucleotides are TGTGCCAGCAGCCAACAGGGGACCGGGGAGCTGTTTTTT.

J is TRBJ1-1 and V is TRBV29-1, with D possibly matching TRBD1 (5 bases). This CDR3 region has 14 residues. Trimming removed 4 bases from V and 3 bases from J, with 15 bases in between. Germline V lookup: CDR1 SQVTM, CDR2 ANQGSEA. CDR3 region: CSVVVQGGYTEAFF. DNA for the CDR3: TGCAGCGTTGTCGTGCAGGGAGGTTACACTGAAGCTTTCTTT. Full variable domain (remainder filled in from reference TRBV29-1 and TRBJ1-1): SAVISQKPSRDICQRGTSLTIQCQVDSQVTMMFWYRQQPGQSLTLIATANQGSEATYESGFVIDKFPISRPNLTFSTLTVSNMSPEDSSIYLCSVVVQGGYTEAFFGQGTRLTVV.

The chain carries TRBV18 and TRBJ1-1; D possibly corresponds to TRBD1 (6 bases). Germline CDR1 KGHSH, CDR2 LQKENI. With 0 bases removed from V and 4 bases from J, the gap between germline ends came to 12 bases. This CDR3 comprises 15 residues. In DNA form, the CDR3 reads TGTGCCAGCTCACCACCACAGGGAGAGGGCACTGAAGCTTTCTTT. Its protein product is CASSPPQGEGTEAFF.

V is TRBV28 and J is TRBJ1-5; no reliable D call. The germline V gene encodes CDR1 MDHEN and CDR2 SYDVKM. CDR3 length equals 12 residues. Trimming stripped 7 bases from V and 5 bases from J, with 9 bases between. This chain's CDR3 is CASTEADQPQHF. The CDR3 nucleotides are TGTGCCAGCACAGAGGCCGATCAGCCCCAGCATTTT.

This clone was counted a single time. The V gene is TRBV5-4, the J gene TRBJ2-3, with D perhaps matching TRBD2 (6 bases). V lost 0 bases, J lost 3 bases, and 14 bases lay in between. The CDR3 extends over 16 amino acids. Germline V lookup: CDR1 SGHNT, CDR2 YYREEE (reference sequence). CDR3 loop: CASSLGASDMTDTQYF. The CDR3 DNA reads TGTGCCAGCAGCTTGGGGGCTAGCGATATGACAGATACGCAGTATTTT.

This CDR3 is CASSYQGAGQPQHF. In nucleotides, the CDR3 is TGTGCCAGCAGTTACCAGGGGGCTGGTCAGCCCCAGCATTTT. The chain is built from TRBV6-5 and TRBJ1-5; 8 bases are shared with TRBD1. This CDR3 region has 14 residues. V was clipped by 2 bases and J by 6 bases; unmatched bases: 3. Germline loops: CDR1 MNHEY, CDR2 SVGAGI.

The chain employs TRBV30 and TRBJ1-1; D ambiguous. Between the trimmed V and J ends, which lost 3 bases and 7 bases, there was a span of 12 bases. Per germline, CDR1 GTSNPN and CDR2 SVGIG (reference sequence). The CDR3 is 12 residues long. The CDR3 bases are TGTGCCTGGAGAAAGCGGCTTGGTGAAGCTTTCTTT. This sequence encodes CAWRKRLGEAFF.

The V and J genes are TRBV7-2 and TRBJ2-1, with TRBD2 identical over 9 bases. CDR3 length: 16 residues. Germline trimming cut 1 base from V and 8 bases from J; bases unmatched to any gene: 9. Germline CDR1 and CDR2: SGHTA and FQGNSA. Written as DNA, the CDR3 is TGTGCCAGCAGCTTAGGTGGAGCGGGGGGATTCGATGAGCAGTTCTTC. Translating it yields CASSLGGAGGFDEQFF.

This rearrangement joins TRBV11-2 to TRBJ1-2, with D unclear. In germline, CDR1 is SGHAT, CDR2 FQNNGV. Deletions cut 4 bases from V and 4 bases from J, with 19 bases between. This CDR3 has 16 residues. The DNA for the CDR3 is TGTGCCAGCAGCTCATCGACTAGTGGCCTCGGCTATGGCTACACCTTC. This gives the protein CASSSSTSGLGYGYTF.

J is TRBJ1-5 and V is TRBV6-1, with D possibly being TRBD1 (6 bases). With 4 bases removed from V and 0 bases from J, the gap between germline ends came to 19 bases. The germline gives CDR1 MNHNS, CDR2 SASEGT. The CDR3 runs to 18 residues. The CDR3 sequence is CASSGPYRVGDSNQPQHF. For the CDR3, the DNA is TGTGCCAGCAGTGGTCCTTACAGGGTAGGGGATAGCAATCAGCCCCAGCATTTT.

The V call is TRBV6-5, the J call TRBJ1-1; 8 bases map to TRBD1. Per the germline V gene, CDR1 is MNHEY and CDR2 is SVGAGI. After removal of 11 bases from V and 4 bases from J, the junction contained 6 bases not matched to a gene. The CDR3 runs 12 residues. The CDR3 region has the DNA TGTGCCGCTCTTACAGGGGGCACTGAAGCTTTCTTT. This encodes CAALTGGTEAFF.

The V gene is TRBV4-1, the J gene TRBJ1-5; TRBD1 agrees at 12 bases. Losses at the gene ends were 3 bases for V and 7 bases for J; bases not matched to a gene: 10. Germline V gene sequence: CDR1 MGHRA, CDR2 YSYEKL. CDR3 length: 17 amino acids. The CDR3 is CASSQTYTGTGGQPQHF. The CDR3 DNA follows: TGCGCCAGCAGCCAGACCTATACCGGGACAGGGGGCCAGCCCCAGCATTTT.

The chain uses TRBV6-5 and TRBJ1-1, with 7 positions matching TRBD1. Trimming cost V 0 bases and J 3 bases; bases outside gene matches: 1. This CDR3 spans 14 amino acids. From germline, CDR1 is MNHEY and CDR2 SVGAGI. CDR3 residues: CASSYSTGYTEAFF. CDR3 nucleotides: TGTGCCAGCAGTTACTCGACAGGGTACACTGAAGCTTTCTTT.

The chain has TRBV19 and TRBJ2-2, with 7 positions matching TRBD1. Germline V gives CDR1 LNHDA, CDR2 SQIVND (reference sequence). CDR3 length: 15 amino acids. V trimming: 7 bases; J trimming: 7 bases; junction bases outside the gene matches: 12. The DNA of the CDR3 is TGTGCCAGTACCCCGACAGGGCCTGAGGTCGGGGAGCTGTTTTTT. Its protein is CASTPTGPEVGELFF.

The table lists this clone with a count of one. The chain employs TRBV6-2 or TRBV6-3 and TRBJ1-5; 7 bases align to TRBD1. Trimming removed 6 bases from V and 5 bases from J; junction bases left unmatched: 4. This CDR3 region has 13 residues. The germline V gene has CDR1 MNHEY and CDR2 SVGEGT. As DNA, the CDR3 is TGTGCCAGCAGCGCAGGGGGGTATCAGCCCCAGCATTTT. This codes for CASSAGGYQPQHF.

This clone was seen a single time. CDR3 nucleotide sequence: TGTGCCACCAGTGATTTGTGGAGGGGAGTACGACAGCCCCAGCATTTT. Encoded protein: CATSDLWRGVRQPQHF. The chain combines TRBV24-1 with TRBJ1-5; D is perhaps TRBD1 (5 bases). Looked up from germline, CDR1 is KGHDR and CDR2 is SFDVKD. V gave up 0 bases and J gave up 7 bases, with 15 bases separating them. This CDR3 is built from 16 residues.

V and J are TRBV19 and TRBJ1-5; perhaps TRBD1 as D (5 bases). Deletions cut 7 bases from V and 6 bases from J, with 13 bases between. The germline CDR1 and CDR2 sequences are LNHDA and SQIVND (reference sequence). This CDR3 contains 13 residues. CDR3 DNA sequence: TGTGCCAGTATAGGCGGGACCGGTCAGCCCCAGCATTTT. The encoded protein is CASIGGTGQPQHF.

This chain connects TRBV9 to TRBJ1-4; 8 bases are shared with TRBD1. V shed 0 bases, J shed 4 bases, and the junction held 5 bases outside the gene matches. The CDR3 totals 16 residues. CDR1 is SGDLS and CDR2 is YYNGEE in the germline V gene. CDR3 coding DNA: TGTGCCAGCAGCGTAGGAGCTGGACAGGGTAATGAAAAACTGTTTTTT. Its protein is CASSVGAGQGNEKLFF.

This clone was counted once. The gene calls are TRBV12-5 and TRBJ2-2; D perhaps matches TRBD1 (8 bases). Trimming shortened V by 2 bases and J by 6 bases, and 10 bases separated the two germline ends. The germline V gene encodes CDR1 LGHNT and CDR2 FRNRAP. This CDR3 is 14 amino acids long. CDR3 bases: TGTGCTAGTGGTTTGACAGGGGGGGCCGGGGAGCTGTTTTTT. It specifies CASGLTGGAGELFF.

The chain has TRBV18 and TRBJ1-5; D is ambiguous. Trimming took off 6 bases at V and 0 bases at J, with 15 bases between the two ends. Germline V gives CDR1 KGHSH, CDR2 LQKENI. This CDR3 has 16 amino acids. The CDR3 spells CASSPDTSYSNQPQHF. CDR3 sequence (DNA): TGTGCCAGCTCCCCCGACACCAGTTATAGCAATCAGCCCCAGCATTTT.

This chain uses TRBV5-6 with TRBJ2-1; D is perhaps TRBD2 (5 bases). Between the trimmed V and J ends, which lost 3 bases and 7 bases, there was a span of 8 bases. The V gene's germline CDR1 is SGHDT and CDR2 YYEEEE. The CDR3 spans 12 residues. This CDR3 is CASSSDWNEQFF. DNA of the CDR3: TGTGCCAGCAGCTCGGACTGGAATGAGCAGTTCTTC.

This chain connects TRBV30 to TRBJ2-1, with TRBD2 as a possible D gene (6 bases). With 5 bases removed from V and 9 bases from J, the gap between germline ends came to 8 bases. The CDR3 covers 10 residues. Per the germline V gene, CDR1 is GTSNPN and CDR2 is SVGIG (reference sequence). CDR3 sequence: CAWSRGEQFF. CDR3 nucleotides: TGTGCCTGGTCGCGGGGTGAGCAGTTCTTC.